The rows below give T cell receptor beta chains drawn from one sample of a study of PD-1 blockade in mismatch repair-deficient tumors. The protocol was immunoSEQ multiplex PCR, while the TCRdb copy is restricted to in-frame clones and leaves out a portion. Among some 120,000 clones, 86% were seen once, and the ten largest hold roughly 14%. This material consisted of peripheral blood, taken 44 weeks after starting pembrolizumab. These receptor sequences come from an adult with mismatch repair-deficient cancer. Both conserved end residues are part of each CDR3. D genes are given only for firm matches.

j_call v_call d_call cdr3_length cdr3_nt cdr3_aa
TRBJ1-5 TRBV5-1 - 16 TGCGCCAGCAGCTTGGGGGGCGGGGGGCCCAATCAGCCCCAGCATTTT CASSLGGGGPNQPQHF
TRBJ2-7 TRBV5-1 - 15 TGCGCCAGCAGCTTGGGCGGGACAGCGACTTACGAGCAGTACTTC CASSLGGTATYEQYF
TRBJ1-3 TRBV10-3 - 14 TGTGCCATCAGTGCGGCAGGGCCTGGAAACACCATATATTTT CAISAAGPGNTIYF
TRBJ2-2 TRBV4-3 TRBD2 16 TGCGCCAGCAGCCAAGAGACTAGCGGAAACACCGGGGAGCTGTTTTTT CASSQETSGNTGELFF
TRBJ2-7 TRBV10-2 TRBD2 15 TGCGCCAGCCGGACTAGCGGGAGCTATCCCTACGAGCAGTACTTC CASRTSGSYPYEQYF
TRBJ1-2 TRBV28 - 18 TGTGCCAGCAGTTTACCACGCCAGGGAAAAAACCTCGGCTATGGCTACACCTTC CASSLPRQGKNLGYGYTF
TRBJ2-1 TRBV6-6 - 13 TGTGCCAGCACCAAGACGAACAACAATGAGCAGTTCTTC CASTKTNNNEQFF
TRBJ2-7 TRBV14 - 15 TGTGCCAGCAGCCAATCTTGGCCGAGCTCCTACGAGCAGTACTTC CASSQSWPSSYEQYF
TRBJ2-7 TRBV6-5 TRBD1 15 TGTGCCAGCAGCCTCCGACAGGGTAGGACCTACGAGCAGTACTTC CASSLRQGRTYEQYF
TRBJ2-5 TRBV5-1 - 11 TGCGCCAGCAGTCCCCCAGAGACCCAGTACTTC CASSPPETQYF
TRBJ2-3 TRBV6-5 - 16 TGTGCCAGCAGTTACCTTACTACGTCCCTCCCAGATACGCAGTATTTT CASSYLTTSLPDTQYF
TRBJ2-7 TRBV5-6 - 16 TGTGCCAGCAGCACAGGTCGGGGGCTCCGCTCCTACGAGCAGTACTTC CASSTGRGLRSYEQYF
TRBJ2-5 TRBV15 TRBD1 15 TGTGCCACCAGCAGAGCATGGGACAGGGGCGAGACCCAGTACTTC CATSRAWDRGETQYF
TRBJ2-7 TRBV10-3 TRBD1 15 TGTGCCATCAGACGACAGGGCTCCAACTCCTACGAGCAGTACTTC CAIRRQGSNSYEQYF
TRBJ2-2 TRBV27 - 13 TGTGCCAGCAGCCCCTTGTTAGCCGGGGAGCTGTTTTTT CASSPLLAGELFF
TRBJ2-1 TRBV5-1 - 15 TGCGCCAGCAGCCCAAACTCGGGATCATACAATGAGCAGTTCTTC CASSPNSGSYNEQFF
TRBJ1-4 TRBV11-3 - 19 TGTGCCAGCAGCTTAGGGAGGTTCGGAATGACAGCCGACAATGAAAAACTGTTTTTT CASSLGRFGMTADNEKLFF
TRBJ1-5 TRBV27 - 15 TGTGCCAGCAACAATTTGGGGGGCAACGATCAGCCCCAGCATTTT CASNNLGGNDQPQHF
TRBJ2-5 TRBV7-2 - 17 TGTGCCAGCAGCCCACCCTTCATCCACACATCCAGGGAGACCCAGTACTTC CASSPPFIHTSRETQYF
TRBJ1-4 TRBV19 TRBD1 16 TGTGCCAGTGGGTATGACCCGGACAGGGGATACGAAAAACTGTTTTTT CASGYDPDRGYEKLFF
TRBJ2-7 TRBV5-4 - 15 TGTGCCAGCAGCTTGCGCTTTGCCCCCTCCTACGAGCAGTACTTC CASSLRFAPSYEQYF
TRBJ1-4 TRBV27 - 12 TGTGCCAGCAGTTTCGGGGATGAAAAACTGTTTTTT CASSFGDEKLFF
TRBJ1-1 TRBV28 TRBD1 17 TGTGCCAGCAGCCTGGAGGGAGACAGGGGTAAGGACACTGAAGCTTTCTTT CASSLEGDRGKDTEAFF
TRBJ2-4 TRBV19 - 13 TGTGCCAGTAGTTTAGCCGGGGGTTCGAGTCAGTACTTC CASSLAGGSSQYF
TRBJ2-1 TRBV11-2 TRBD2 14 TGTGCCAGCAGCTTAGTGCTAGCGGGCAATGAGCAGTTCTTC CASSLVLAGNEQFF
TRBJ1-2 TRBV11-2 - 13 TGTGCCAGCAGCTTATCCGACGGAAACGGCTACACCTTC CASSLSDGNGYTF
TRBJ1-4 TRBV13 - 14 TGTGCCAGCAGCCTCAGTGGGGCGAATGAAAAACTGTTTTTT CASSLSGANEKLFF
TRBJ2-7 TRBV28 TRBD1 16 TGTGCCAGCAGTTTGCCCCCGGGACAGGGGGCTTGGGAGCAGTACTTC CASSLPPGQGAWEQYF
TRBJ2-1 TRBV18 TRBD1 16 TGTGCCAGCTCACCGACAGGGGTTTGGGACGTCAATGAGCAGTTCTTC CASSPTGVWDVNEQFF
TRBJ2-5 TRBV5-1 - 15 TGCGCCAGCAGCTTTGGGGGTATATTGGGAGAGACCCAGTACTTC CASSFGGILGETQYF
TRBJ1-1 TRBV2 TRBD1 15 TGTGCCAGCAGTTGGGGGGACAGTATGAACACTGAAGCTTTCTTT CASSWGDSMNTEAFF